This is a list of T cell receptor beta chains from one sample in a study of blood T cell repertoires in COVID-19. Method: immunoSEQ multiplex PCR; TCRdb's copy keeps in-frame clones and lacks some. The table shows 180,000 or so clones, with roughly 86% occurring only once. Input material: peripheral blood. These receptors all come from a man aged 35 to 55 with active or convalescent COVID-19. Both conserved end residues are part of each CDR3. D genes are given only for firm matches. Rows may omit the clone size; those that give it use once, few, many or a size class.

j_call	v_call	d_call	clone_size	cdr3_aa	cdr3_nt
TRBJ1-5	TRBV19	.	.	CASSIGDSAPGNQPQHF	TGTGCCAGTAGTATAGGTGACAGCGCCCCAGGCAATCAGCCCCAGCATTTT
TRBJ2-7	TRBV6-5	TRBD1	.	CASSPGQYYEQYF	TGTGCCAGCAGTCCGGGACAGTACTACGAGCAGTACTTC
TRBJ1-3	TRBV11-2	.	few	CASSLEPGNTIYF	TGTGCCAGCAGCTTAGAACCCGGGAACACCATATATTTT
TRBJ1-2	TRBV9	TRBD1	.	CASSVTGQGGYGYTF	TGTGCCAGCAGCGTCACCGGACAGGGTGGCTATGGCTACACCTTC
TRBJ1-1	TRBV7-3	TRBD1	.	CASSFRDRMNTEAFF	TGTGCCAGCAGCTTCCGGGACAGAATGAACACTGAAGCTTTCTTT
TRBJ2-3	TRBV30	.	.	CAWARGADTQYF	TGTGCCTGGGCCAGGGGGGCAGATACGCAGTATTTT
TRBJ2-2	TRBV5-1	.	once	CASCPTGPPGTGELFF	TGCGCCAGCTGTCCGACCGGGCCCCCGGGGACCGGGGAGCTGTTTTTT
TRBJ1-2	TRBV9	.	.	CASSVQGSIGGYTF	TGTGCCAGCAGCGTACAGGGATCTATTGGAGGCTACACCTTC
TRBJ1-2	TRBV19	TRBD1	.	CASSPRQGYGYTF	TGTGCCAGTAGTCCCCGACAGGGGTATGGCTACACCTTC
TRBJ2-3	TRBV29-1	.	.	CSVVRVGTDTQYF	TGCAGCGTTGTCCGGGTGGGCACAGATACGCAGTATTTT
TRBJ1-6	TRBV6-6	TRBD1	few	CASSQQQGGSYNSPLHF	TGTGCCAGCAGTCAGCAACAGGGGGGATCCTATAATTCACCCCTCCACTTT
TRBJ1-4	TRBV10-3	TRBD1	.	CAISAQGAEYEKLFF	TGTGCCATCAGTGCGCAGGGGGCAGAATATGAAAAACTGTTTTTT
TRBJ1-1	TRBV6-5	.	.	CASSYTSTGAEAFF	TGTGCCAGCAGTTACACATCTACGGGAGCTGAAGCTTTCTTT
TRBJ1-2	TRBV20-1	.	.	CSASLLGTYGYTF	TGCAGTGCTAGTCTCCTGGGCACGTATGGCTACACCTTC
TRBJ2-3	TRBV13	TRBD2	.	CASSLSAGETGTQYF	TGTGCCAGCAGCTTATCAGCGGGGGAAACGGGTACGCAGTATTTT
TRBJ1-1	TRBV3-1/TRBV3-2	.	.	CASSQDSGGEAFF	TGTGCCAGCAGCCAAGACTCCGGTGGTGAAGCTTTCTTT
TRBJ2-5	TRBV5-1	.	.	CASSLGRTAAETQYF	TGCGCCAGCAGCCTGGGGAGGACCGCGGCGGAGACCCAGTACTTC
TRBJ2-5	TRBV27	TRBD2	.	CASSRRGGDGQETQYF	TGTGCCAGCAGTCGCCGGGGAGGGGACGGCCAAGAGACCCAGTACTTC